The clone carrying this T cell receptor (beta chain) was counted between two and nine times. The CDR3 loop spans 14 amino acids. CDR1 is MGHRA, CDR2 YSYEKL, per germline. The V end was cut by 1 base, the J end by 11 bases, with 15 bases between. This sample is drawn from a study of blood T cell repertoires in COVID-19. Whole-study context: Both acute and convalescent COVID-19 samples were obtained from the United States, Italy and Spain.

Under the authors' procedure: By means of reference gene primer amplification, nucleated cell counts were estimated. Sequenced by immunoSEQ multiplex PCR; TCRdb stores in-frame clones only, minus some. That table supplies the V and J calls and clone size; D and trimming were determined from the DNA. The table records about 75,000 clones, about nine tenths of them present only once. This chain links TRBV4-1 with TRBJ1-5; the D gene is possibly TRBD1 (6 bases). Material for sequencing was peripheral blood. The clonotype originates from a human donor in a cohort sampled during active COVID-19. The CDR3 spells CASSQVAGVTSQHF. In nucleotides, the CDR3 is TGCGCCAGCAGCCAAGTGGCAGGGGTTACGTCCCAGCATTTT.